The rows below give T cell receptor beta chains drawn from one sample of a study of cytomegalovirus exposure and HLA in healthy donors. This table comes from immunoSEQ multiplex PCR, and its TCRdb copy is limited to in-frame clones, with some not included. The sample holds about 140,000 clones. The sample comprised PBMCs. The source is a man aged 40-55 years in good health and CMV-seronegative. Each CDR3 is given with its conserved first and last residue. D genes are given only for firm matches.

TRBJ2-2	TRBV19	NA	CASNMGGPSTGELFF	TGTGCCAGTAACATGGGGGGGCCGAGCACCGGGGAGCTGTTTTTT
TRBJ2-3	TRBV5-1	TRBD2	CASSSTGTSGGKDTQYF	TGCGCCAGCAGCTCCACGGGGACTAGCGGGGGGAAAGATACGCAGTATTTT
TRBJ1-1	TRBV19	NA	CASRDGPHRGTEAFF	TGTGCCAGTAGGGACGGTCCTCATCGAGGGACTGAAGCTTTCTTT
TRBJ2-2	TRBV19	TRBD1	CASYPGQGVADTGELFF	TGTGCCAGTTATCCGGGACAGGGGGTCGCGGACACCGGGGAGCTGTTTTTT
TRBJ1-6	TRBV6-4	NA	CASSERAGTRSLHF	TGTGCCAGCAGTGAGCGGGCAGGCACCCGGTCCCTCCACTTT
TRBJ1-5	TRBV7-2	NA	CASSGGGAGNQPQHF	TGTGCCAGCAGCGGGGGGGGCGCGGGTAATCAGCCCCAGCATTTT
TRBJ2-7	TRBV6-5	TRBD1	CASSYSDRVDEQYF	TGTGCCAGCAGTTACTCCGACAGGGTTGACGAGCAGTACTTC
TRBJ1-2	TRBV4-2	TRBD1	CASSQVGDRVLLGYGYTF	TGTGCCAGCAGCCAAGTAGGGGACAGGGTTTTGCTGGGCTATGGCTACACCTTC
TRBJ2-5	TRBV28	NA	CASSRGSWDQETQYF	TGTGCCAGCAGTAGGGGGTCCTGGGATCAAGAGACCCAGTACTTC
TRBJ2-3	TRBV9	NA	CASSPYLASTDTQYF	TGTGCCAGCAGCCCTTACTTAGCTAGCACAGATACGCAGTATTTT
TRBJ2-5	TRBV12-5	NA	CASDGGDGRETQYF	TGTGCTAGTGACGGCGGGGACGGTAGAGAGACCCAGTACTTC
TRBJ2-3	TRBV5-1	NA	CATFTTGMRQDTQYF	TGCGCCACCTTCACGACAGGCATGCGACAAGATACGCAGTATTTT
TRBJ2-1	TRBV5-6	NA	CASSLGQLSNNEQFF	TGTGCCAGCAGCTTGGGACAGCTCAGCAACAATGAGCAGTTCTTC
TRBJ2-3	TRBV11-2	TRBD1	CASSPTTTGGNTQYF	TGTGCCAGCAGCCCCACAACAACAGGGGGGAATACGCAGTATTTT
TRBJ1-2	TRBV11-1	TRBD1	CASSILTGGGYTF	TGTGCCAGCAGCATTCTGACAGGGGGCGGCTACACCTTC
TRBJ1-2	TRBV6-6	NA	CASSYTRQPTWGYTF	TGTGCCAGCAGTTACACCAGACAGCCTACTTGGGGCTACACCTTC
TRBJ2-3	TRBV28	TRBD2	CAAYNSVGTRTSGGAGTDTQYF	TGTGCCGCCTACAACTCGGTCGGAACCAGGACTAGCGGGGGGGCCGGCACAGATACGCAGTATTTT
TRBJ1-4	TRBV28	NA	CASSPPVLGELFF	TGTGCCAGCAGTCCTCCCGTTTTAGGGGAACTGTTTTTT